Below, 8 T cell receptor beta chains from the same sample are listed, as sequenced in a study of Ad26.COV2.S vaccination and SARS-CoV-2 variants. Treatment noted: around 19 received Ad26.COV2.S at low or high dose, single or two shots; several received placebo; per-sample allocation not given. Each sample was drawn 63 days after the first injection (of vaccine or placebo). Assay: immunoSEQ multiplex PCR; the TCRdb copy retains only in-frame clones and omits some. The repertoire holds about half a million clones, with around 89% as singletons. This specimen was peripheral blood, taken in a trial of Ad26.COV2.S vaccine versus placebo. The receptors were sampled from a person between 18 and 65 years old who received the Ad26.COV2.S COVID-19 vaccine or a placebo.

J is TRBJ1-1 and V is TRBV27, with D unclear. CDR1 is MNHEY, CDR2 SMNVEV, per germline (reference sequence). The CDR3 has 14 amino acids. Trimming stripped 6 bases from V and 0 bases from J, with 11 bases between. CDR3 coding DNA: TGTGCCAGCAGAGTGGGTATGGTGAACACTGAAGCTTTCTTT. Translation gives CASRVGMVNTEAFF.

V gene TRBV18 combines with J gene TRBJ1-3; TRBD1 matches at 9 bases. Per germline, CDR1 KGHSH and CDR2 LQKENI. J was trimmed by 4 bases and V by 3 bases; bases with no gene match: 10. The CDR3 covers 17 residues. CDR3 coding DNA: TGTGCCAGCTCACCTTCCGGGACAGGGCCCGCAGGAAACACCATATATTTT. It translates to CASSPSGTGPAGNTIYF.

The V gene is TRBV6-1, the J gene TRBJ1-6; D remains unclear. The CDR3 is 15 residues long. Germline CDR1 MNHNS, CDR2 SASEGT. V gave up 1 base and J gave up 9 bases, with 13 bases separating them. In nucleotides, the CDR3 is TGTGCCAGCAGTGAAGTTGGTAGGAGAATTTCACCCCTCCACTTT. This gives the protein CASSEVGRRISPLHF.

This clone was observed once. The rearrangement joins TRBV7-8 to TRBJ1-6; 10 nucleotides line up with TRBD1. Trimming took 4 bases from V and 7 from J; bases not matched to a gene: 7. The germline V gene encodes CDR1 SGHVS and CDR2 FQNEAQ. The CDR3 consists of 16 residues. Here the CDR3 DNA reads TGTGCCAGCAGCTGGACAGGGGGTAGCGCGAATTCACCCCTCCACTTT. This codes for CASSWTGGSANSPLHF.

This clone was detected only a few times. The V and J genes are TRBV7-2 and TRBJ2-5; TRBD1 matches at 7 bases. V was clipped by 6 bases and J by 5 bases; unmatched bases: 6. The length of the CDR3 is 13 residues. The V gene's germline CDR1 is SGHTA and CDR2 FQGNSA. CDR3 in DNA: TGTGCCAGCAGAAAGGGACAGTCGGAGACCCAGTACTTC. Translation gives CASRKGQSETQYF.

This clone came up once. CDR3 coding DNA: TGTGCCAGCAGTGAGGGTTGGGGTACAGATACGCAGTATTTT. Translation gives CASSEGWGTDTQYF. V and J are TRBV25-1 and TRBJ2-3; D uncertain. The CDR3 extends over 14 amino acids. Per germline, CDR1 MGHDK and CDR2 SYGVNS. Trimming took 3 bases from V and 3 from J, leaving 10 bases between them.

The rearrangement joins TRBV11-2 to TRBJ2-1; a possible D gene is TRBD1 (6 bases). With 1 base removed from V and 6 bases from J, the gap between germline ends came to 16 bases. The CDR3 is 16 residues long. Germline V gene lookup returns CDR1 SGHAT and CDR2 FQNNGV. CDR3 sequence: CASSLVGKTGPNEQFF. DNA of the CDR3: TGTGCCAGCAGCTTAGTAGGGAAGACAGGCCCCAATGAGCAGTTCTTC.

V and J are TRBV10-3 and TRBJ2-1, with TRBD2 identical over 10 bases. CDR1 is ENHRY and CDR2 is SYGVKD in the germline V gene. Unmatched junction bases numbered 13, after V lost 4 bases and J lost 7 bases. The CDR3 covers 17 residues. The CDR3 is CAISVVRERGGSNEQFF. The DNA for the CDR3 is TGTGCCATCAGTGTTGTAAGGGAGCGGGGGGGCTCAAATGAGCAGTTCTTC.